The following is a TCR beta chain sequence with its context. Because it lacks the conserved phenylalanine or tryptophan at the end, this CDR3 is likely a read error. The data derive from a study of tumor-infiltrating lymphocytes in primary liver carcinoma. Looking at the study overall: These were node-negative, non-metastatic T1-T3 tumors of roughly 4 to 11 cm.

Deletions cut 6 bases from V and 8 bases from J, with 21 bases between. CDR3 length: 15 amino acids. The V gene's germline CDR1 is MNHEY and CDR2 SVGAGI. Alongside blood RNA obtained from unsorted whole blood, germline DNA was also extracted. Reverse transcription of about 0.5 ug total RNA with a constant-region primer produced TCR beta cDNA. For TCR beta, libraries were produced by three nested multiplex PCR rounds using slightly modified ARM-PCR. In the first two PCR rounds, TRBV1-TRBV30 forward primers were paired with a C-beta reverse primer, and each round lasted roughly 9 cycles. TCRdb re-derived calls from the multiplex PCR reads in MiXCR, one entry per CDR3 protein. The table shows 300,000 to 350,000 distinct CDR3 sequences, with around three fifths occurring only once.

The TCR was taken from a woman aged 25 to 39 with primary liver carcinoma and hepatitis B virus infection. The sequenced sample consisted of peripheral blood. The chain carries TRBV6-5 and TRBJ2-3; D assignment may be TRBD1 or TRBD2 (6 bases each). The CDR3 here is CASSLDSLGGGTQYS. CDR3 sequence (DNA): TGTGCCAGCAGCCTGGACAGCTTAGGAGGGGGTACGCAGTATTCT.